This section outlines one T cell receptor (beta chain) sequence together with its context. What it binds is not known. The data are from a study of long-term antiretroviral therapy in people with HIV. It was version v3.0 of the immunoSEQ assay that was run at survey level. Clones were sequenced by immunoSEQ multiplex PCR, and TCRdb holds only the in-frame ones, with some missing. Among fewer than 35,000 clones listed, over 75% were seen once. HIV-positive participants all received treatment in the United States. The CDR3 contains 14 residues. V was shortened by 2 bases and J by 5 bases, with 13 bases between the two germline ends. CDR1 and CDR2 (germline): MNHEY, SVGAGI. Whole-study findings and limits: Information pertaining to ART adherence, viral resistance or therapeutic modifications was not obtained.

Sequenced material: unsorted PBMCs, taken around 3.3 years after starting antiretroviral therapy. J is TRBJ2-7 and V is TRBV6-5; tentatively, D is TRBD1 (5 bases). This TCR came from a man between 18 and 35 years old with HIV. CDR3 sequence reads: CASSYRGGWDEQYF. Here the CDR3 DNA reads TGTGCCAGCAGTTACAGGGGCGGCTGGGACGAGCAGTACTTC.